This T cell receptor (beta chain) was recovered during a study of OX40 agonist ivuxolimab in advanced cancers. General study results and limits: Among the lowest levels of clonal expansion were found in partial responders at 0.1-3.0 mg/kg.

The ends lost 3 bases at V and 6 bases at J; junction bases unmatched: 1. CDR1 is MGHRA and CDR2 is YSYEKL in the germline V gene. This CDR3 comprises 12 residues. Using immunoSEQ multiplex PCR, the repertoire was profiled, and TCRdb retains in-frame clones only, with some absent. The sample records 65,000 to 95,000 clones, approximately 89% being singletons. A note on this clone: The antigen is undetermined.

V and J are TRBV4-1 and TRBJ2-7, with TRBD1 matching over 8 bases. The receptor comes from an adult with an advanced solid tumor such as melanoma, head and neck, liver or kidney cancer. Sequences were derived from CD4+ or CD8+ T cells sorted from blood, sampled in a trial of the OX40 agonist ivuxolimab. The CDR3 DNA reads as TGCGCCAGCAGCCACGACAGGGGCGAGCAGTACTTC. Protein product: CASSHDRGEQYF.